The table lists the clone carrying this TCR beta chain with a few counts. Its antigen is unidentified. CDR3 length: 16 residues. Germline lookup yields CDR1 DFQATT and CDR2 SNEGSKA (reference sequence). The J segment lost 4 bases and the V segment lost 0 bases, leaving 10 bases of the junction unmatched. This record belongs to a study of post-analysis software for immune sequencing data. Notes on the study in general: Five or six TRBV segments appeared more often in patients than in controls, and TRBV5-6, TRBV5-1 and TRBV20-1 were among these.

Researchers reported that TCR beta cDNA libraries carried unique molecular identifiers. MiXCR was run by TCRdb on the PCR reads, yielding one entry per CDR3 protein. The data contain approximately 360,000 distinct CDR3 sequences, approximately 33% of them singletons. The chain employs TRBV20-1 and TRBJ2-3; 7 nucleotides align to TRBD1. This receptor was taken from a girl aged 5-17 years with multiple sclerosis. Sequenced material: blood. The CDR3 region has the DNA TGCAGTGCTAGAGAATCGGGACAGTCTCTCCCAGATACGCAGTATTTT. Protein product: CSARESGQSLPDTQYF.